This is a list of T cell receptor beta chains from one sample in a study of T cell clonotyping in hematopoietic cell transplantation. TCRdb keeps only in-frame clones here, not all; method: immunoSEQ multiplex PCR. The repertoire holds around 10,000 clones, with about 84% as singletons. The specimen was PBMCs, collected at the time of graft-versus-host disease after allogeneic stem cell transplant. The receptors here all came from a male patient aged 55 to 69 who had an allogeneic stem cell transplant from an unrelated donor, so the T cells may come from the graft donor. Some clones in this sample may be carry-over from other donors' samples. CDR3s include the opening cysteine and the closing phenylalanine or tryptophan. D genes are given only for firm matches. Where a row states a size, it is once, few, many or the class of an expanded clone; other rows omit it.

v_call: TRBV4-2; clone_size: NA; d_call: NA; cdr3_aa: CASSQENLRSSYNEQFF
v_call: TRBV7-2; clone_size: NA; d_call: NA; cdr3_aa: CASAPWGPTEAFF
v_call: TRBV19; clone_size: NA; d_call: TRBD1; cdr3_aa: CASSRDRGPGTGELFF
v_call: TRBV4-2; clone_size: few; d_call: NA; cdr3_aa: CASSQDGQVTDTQYF
v_call: TRBV30; clone_size: NA; d_call: TRBD1; cdr3_aa: CAWNGVQTGTGDNEQFF
v_call: TRBV30; clone_size: NA; d_call: NA; cdr3_aa: CAWSVWGSYNEQFF
v_call: TRBV19; clone_size: NA; d_call: NA; cdr3_aa: CASSIGQNTGELFF
v_call: TRBV6-5; clone_size: NA; d_call: NA; cdr3_aa: CASTPSSTDTQYF
v_call: TRBV7-2; clone_size: NA; d_call: NA; cdr3_aa: CASSVDVGRTQYF
v_call: TRBV7-2; clone_size: NA; d_call: TRBD2; cdr3_aa: CASSLGASGGTTQYF
v_call: TRBV10-3; clone_size: NA; d_call: NA; cdr3_aa: CAISESKRPELSF
v_call: TRBV7-2; clone_size: NA; d_call: NA; cdr3_aa: CASSFFGLGIDRNYGYTF
v_call: TRBV7-6; clone_size: NA; d_call: NA; cdr3_aa: CASSPLPDSNQPQHF
v_call: TRBV6-5; clone_size: NA; d_call: TRBD1; cdr3_aa: CASRGTVSNTGELFF
v_call: TRBV4-1; clone_size: NA; d_call: NA; cdr3_aa: CASSQALEAADTQYF
v_call: TRBV7-6; clone_size: NA; d_call: TRBD2; cdr3_aa: CASSWALGGGAYNEQFF
v_call: TRBV27; clone_size: NA; d_call: NA; cdr3_aa: CASSLRLNTGELFF
v_call: TRBV7-2; clone_size: NA; d_call: TRBD2; cdr3_aa: CASSRTSGGYEQYF
v_call: TRBV7-2; clone_size: NA; d_call: TRBD2; cdr3_aa: CASSLATSPKLSYEQYF
v_call: TRBV29-1; clone_size: NA; d_call: NA; cdr3_aa: CSVVIDPSFRDTQYF
v_call: TRBV25-1; clone_size: NA; d_call: TRBD1; cdr3_aa: CASRGTAPGQPQHF